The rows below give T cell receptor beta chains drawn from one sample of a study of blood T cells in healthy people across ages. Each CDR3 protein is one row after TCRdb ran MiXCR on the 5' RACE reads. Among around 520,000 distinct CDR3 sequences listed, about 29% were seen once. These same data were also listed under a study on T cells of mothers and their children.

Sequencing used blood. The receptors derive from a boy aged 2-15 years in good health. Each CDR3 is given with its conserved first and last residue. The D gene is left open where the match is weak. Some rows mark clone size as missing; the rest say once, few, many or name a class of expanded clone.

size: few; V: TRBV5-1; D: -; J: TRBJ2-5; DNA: TGCGCCAGCTCGGCAGGTCTTCAAGAGACCCAGTGCTTC; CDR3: CASSAGLQETQCF
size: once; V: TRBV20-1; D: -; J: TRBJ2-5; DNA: TGCAGTGCTAGTTTACAGGGAAGACAAGAGACCCAGTACTTC; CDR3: CSASLQGRQETQYF
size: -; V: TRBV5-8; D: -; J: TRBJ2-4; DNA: TGTGCCAGCAGCTTCGACTTTATAGCCAAAAACATTCAGTACTTC; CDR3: CASSFDFIAKNIQYF
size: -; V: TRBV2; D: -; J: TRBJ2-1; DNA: TGTGCCAGCAGGGTAGCCCTCAATGAGCAGTTCTTC; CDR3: CASRVALNEQFF
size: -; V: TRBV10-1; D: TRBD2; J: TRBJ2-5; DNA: TGCGCCAGCAGTGAGTCGACGGGACTAACCCAAGAGACCCAGTACTTC; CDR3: CASSESTGLTQETQYF
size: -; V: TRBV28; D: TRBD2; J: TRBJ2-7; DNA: TGTGCCAGCAGTTTGTTAGTGGGGGGGTACGAGCAGTACTTC; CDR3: CASSLLVGGYEQYF
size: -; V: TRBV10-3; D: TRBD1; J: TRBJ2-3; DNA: TGTGCCATCAGTAGCTTACAGGGGGATGATAGAGATACGCAGTATTTT; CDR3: CAISSLQGDDRDTQYF
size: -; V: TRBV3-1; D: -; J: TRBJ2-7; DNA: TGTGCCAGCAGGGACTGGTCCTCCTACGAGCAGTACTTC; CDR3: CASRDWSSYEQYF
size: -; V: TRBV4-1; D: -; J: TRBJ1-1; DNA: TGCGCCAGCAGCCAATCCGACAGCATGAACACTGAAGCTTTCTTT; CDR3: CASSQSDSMNTEAFF
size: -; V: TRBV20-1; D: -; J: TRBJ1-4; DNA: TGCAGTGCTCCCGGTGAGGCCGGCGAAAAACTGTTTTTT; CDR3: CSAPGEAGEKLFF
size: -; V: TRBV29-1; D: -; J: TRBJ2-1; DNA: TGCAGCGTTGCGCCCGGACAGTACAATGAGCAGTTCTTC; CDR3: CSVAPGQYNEQFF
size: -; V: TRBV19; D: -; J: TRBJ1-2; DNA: TGTGCCAGTAGCCTCTCACCGGGACGGTTAGATCTTGGCTACACCTTC; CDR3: CASSLSPGRLDLGYTF
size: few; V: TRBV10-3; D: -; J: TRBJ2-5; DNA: TGTGCCATCAGTGAGTCGACTGGACGGGGCCCAGAGACCCAGTACTTC; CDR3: CAISESTGRGPETQYF
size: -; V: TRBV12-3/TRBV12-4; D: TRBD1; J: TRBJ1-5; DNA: TGTGCCAGCGCAAACGGGCAGGGGGCGGGTCAGCCCCAGCATTTT; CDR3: CASANGQGAGQPQHF
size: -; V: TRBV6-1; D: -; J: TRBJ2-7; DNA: TGTGCCAGCACCCTAAACGGGGCAGCTTACGAGCAGTACTTC; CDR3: CASTLNGAAYEQYF
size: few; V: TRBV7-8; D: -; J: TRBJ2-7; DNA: TGTGCCTCCCAAGCAGGGGAGTCCGAGCAGTACTTC; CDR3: CASQAGESEQYF
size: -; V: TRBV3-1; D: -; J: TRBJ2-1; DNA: TGTGCCAGCAGCCAGGGGCCGTTCCTGGGCAATGAGCAGTTCTTC; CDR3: CASSQGPFLGNEQFF
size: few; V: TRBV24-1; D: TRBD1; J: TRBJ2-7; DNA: TGTGCCACCACTGGGGGTCTCCGGGACAGGGGACACGAGCAGTACTTC; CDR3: CATTGGLRDRGHEQYF
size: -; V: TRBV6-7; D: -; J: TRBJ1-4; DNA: TGTGCCAGCAGTCGACGGGACTCTTCTAATGAAAAACTGTTTTTT; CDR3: CASSRRDSSNEKLFF
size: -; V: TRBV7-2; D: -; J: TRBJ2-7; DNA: TGTGCCAGCAGCTTAGCGGTGGGGGGCGCCGCCTACGAGCAGTACTTC; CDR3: CASSLAVGGAAYEQYF
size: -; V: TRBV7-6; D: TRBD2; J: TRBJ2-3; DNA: TGTGCCAGCAGCTTTGATCCCCGACTAGCTAGCACAGATACGCAGTATTTT; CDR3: CASSFDPRLASTDTQYF
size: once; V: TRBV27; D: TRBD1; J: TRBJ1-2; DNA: TGTGCCAGCGGACAGGGGTCGGCGGTTTATGGCTACACCTTC; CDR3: CASGQGSAVYGYTF
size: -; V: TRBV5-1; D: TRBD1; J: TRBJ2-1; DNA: TGCGCCAGCAGCGCTCGACAGGGGCTGTACAATGAGCAGTTCTTC; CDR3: CASSARQGLYNEQFF
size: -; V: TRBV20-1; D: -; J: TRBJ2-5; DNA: TGCAGTGCTAGGTCCGGCGGAGAAGAGACCCAGTACTTC; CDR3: CSARSGGEETQYF
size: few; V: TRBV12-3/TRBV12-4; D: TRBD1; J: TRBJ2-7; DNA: TGTGCCAGCGCCGGACAGGGGGCGGGAGAGCAGTACTTC; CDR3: CASAGQGAGEQYF
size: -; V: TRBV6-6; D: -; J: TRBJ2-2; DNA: TGTGCCAGCAGCCCGGGTAGAGGCACCGGGGAGCTGTTTTTT; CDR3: CASSPGRGTGELFF
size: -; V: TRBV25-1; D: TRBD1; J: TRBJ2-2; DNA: TGTGCCAGCAGTGGCCGACAGGGGTACACCGGGGAGCTGTTTTTT; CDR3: CASSGRQGYTGELFF
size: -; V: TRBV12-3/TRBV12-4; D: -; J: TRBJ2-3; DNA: TGTGCCAGCACCGACAAAACGTACACAGATACGCAGTATTTT; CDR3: CASTDKTYTDTQYF
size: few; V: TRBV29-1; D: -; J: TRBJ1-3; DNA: TGCAGCGTTGAAACAGGGACTGGAAACACCATATATTTT; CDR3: CSVETGTGNTIYF
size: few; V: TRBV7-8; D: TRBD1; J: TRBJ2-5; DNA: TGTGCCAGCAGCGCCACTACAGGGGGCCCGGAGACCCAGTACTTC; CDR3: CASSATTGGPETQYF
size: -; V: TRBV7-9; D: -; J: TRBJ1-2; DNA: TGTGCCAGCAGACCTGGTTATGGGGTCCCCGGTGGCTACACCTTC; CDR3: CASRPGYGVPGGYTF
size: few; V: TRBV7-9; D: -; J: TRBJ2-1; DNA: TGTGCCAGCAGCTCGCCAGGGACTGGGGGAACGGGGGAGCAGTTCTTC; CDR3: CASSSPGTGGTGEQFF
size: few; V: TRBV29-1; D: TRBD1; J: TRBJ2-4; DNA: TGCAGCGTCGGTTCAGGGGGCCCGGGAAACATTCAGTACTTC; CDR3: CSVGSGGPGNIQYF
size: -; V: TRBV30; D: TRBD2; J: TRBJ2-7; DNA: TGTGCCTGGAGTGTACCCCTGGGACTAGCGATCTACGAGCAGTACTTC; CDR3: CAWSVPLGLAIYEQYF
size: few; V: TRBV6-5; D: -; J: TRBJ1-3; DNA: TGTGCCAGCAGTTACGGGCAGGAGTCCTCTGGAAACACCATATATTTT; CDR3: CASSYGQESSGNTIYF
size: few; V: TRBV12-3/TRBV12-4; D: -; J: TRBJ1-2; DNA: TGTGCCAGCAGTTTGGAAGCTCCCTATGGCTACACCTTC; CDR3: CASSLEAPYGYTF
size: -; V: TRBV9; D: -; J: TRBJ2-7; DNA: TGTGCCAGCAGCGCCCAGGGAAAAGCCTACGAGCAGTACTTC; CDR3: CASSAQGKAYEQYF
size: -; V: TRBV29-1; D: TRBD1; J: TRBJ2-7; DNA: TGCAGCGTTGAAGATTGGGGGACAGAGACCTACGAGCAGTACTTC; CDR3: CSVEDWGTETYEQYF
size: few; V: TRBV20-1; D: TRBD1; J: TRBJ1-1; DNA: TGCAGTGCAAGGGACAGGGCGAAGGCTTTCTTT; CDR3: CSARDRAKAFF
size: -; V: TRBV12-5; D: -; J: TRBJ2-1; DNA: TGTGCTAGTGGTTCCCCCCCTCCGTTCTTC; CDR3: CASGSPPPFF
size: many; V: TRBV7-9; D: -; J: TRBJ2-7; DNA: TGTGCCAGCAGCTCACCCGGCATCTACGAGCAGTACTTC; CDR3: CASSSPGIYEQYF
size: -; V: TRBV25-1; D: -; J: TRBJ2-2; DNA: TGTGCCAGCAGTTTCGACTACACCGGGGAGCTGTTTTTT; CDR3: CASSFDYTGELFF
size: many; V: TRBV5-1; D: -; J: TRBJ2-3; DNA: TGTGCCAGCAGCTTAGAGGGAAGAGGCACAGATACGCAGTATTTT; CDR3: CASSLEGRGTDTQYF